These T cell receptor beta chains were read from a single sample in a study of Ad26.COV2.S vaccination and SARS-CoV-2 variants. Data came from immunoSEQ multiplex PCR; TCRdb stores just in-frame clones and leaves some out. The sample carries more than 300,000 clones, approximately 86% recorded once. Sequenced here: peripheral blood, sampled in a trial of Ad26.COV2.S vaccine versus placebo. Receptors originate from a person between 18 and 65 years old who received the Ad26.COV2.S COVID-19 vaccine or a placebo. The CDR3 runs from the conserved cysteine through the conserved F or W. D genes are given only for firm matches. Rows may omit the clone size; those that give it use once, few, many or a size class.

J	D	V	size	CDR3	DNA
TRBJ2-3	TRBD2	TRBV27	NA	CASPYPGLVTDTQYF	TGTGCCAGCCCCTATCCGGGACTAGTGACAGATACGCAGTATTTT
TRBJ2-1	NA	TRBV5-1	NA	CASSLVPGREQFF	TGCGCCAGCAGCTTGGTCCCCGGTAGGGAGCAGTTCTTC
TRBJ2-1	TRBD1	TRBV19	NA	CASSIFFRGQGAKNEQFF	TGTGCCAGTAGTATATTCTTTAGGGGACAGGGGGCAAAAAATGAGCAGTTCTTC
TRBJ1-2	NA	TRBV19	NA	CASSIGQGMGGYTF	TGTGCCAGTAGTATCGGGCAGGGGATGGGTGGCTACACCTTC
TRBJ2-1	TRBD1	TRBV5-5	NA	CASSLGPGTANNEQFF	TGTGCCAGCAGCTTGGGCCCTGGGACAGCTAACAATGAGCAGTTCTTC
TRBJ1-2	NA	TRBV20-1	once	CSAGVNYGYTF	TGCAGTGCGGGGGTGAACTATGGCTACACCTTC
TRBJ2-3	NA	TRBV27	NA	CASSLSNRQAGTDTQYF	TGTGCCAGCAGTCTCTCCAACCGACAGGCGGGCACAGATACGCAGTATTTT
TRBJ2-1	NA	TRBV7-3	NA	CASSADRYNEQFF	TGTGCCAGCAGTGCGGACCGCTACAATGAGCAGTTCTTC
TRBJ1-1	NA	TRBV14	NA	CASSQVGGGTEAFF	TGTGCCAGCAGCCAAGTGGGGGGCGGCACTGAAGCTTTCTTT
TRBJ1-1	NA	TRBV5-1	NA	CASSSGDPNTEAFF	TGCGCCAGCAGCTCAGGGGATCCGAACACTGAAGCTTTCTTT
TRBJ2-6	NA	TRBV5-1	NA	CASTYDSSGANVLTF	TGCGCCAGCACCTACGACAGCTCTGGGGCCAACGTCCTGACTTTC
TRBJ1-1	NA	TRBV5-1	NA	CASSSNAGGNTEAFF	TGCGCCAGCAGCTCCAACGCTGGGGGGAACACTGAAGCTTTCTTT
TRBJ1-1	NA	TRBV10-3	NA	CAISEVGSQTEAFF	TGTGCCATCAGTGAGGTGGGGTCCCAGACTGAAGCTTTCTTT
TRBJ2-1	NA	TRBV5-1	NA	CASQKGRTYNEQFF	TGCGCCAGCCAAAAGGGCAGGACCTACAATGAGCAGTTCTTC
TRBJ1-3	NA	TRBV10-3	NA	CAITARSGNTIYF	TGTGCCATCACAGCACGCTCTGGAAACACCATATATTTT
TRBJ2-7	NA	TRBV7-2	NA	CASSFRGQMPYEQYF	TGTGCCAGCAGCTTCCGGGGTCAGATGCCCTACGAGCAGTACTTC
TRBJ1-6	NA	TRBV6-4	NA	CAGPSGGMNSPLHF	TGTGCCGGGCCGTCCGGGGGCATGAATTCACCCCTCCACTTT
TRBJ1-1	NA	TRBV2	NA	CASRGAFF	TGTGCCAGCAGAGGAGCTTTCTTT
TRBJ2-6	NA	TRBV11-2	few	CASSLNLAGSYVLTF	TGTGCCAGCAGCTTAAACTTAGCAGGGTCGTACGTCCTGACTTTC
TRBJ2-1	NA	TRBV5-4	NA	CASSPPGGRNEQFF	TGTGCCAGCAGCCCGCCTGGGGGAAGGAATGAGCAGTTCTTC
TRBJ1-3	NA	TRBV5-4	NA	CASSSRASSGNTIYF	TGTGCCAGCAGCTCCAGGGCCAGCTCTGGAAACACCATATATTTT
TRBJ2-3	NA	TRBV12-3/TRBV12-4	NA	CASSFERTDTQYF	TGTGCCAGCAGTTTCGAGAGGACAGATACGCAGTATTTT
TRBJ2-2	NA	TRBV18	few	CASSPPPGAGELFF	TGTGCCAGCTCACCACCGCCAGGGGCCGGGGAGCTGTTTTTT
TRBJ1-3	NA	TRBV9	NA	CASSVENSGNTIYF	TGTGCCAGCAGCGTAGAAAACTCTGGAAACACCATATATTTT
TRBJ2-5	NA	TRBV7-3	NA	CASSLTHGETQYF	TGTGCCAGCAGCTTAACCCATGGGGAGACCCAGTACTTC
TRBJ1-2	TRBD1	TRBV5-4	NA	CASSLEVTGGLNGYTF	TGTGCCAGCAGCTTGGAAGTGACAGGGGGCCTCAATGGCTACACCTTC
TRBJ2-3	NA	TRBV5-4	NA	CASSLIGGPSTDTQYF	TGTGCCAGCAGCCTTATCGGGGGACCTAGCACAGATACGCAGTATTTT
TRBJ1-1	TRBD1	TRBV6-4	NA	CASRETGSNTEAFF	TGTGCCAGCAGGGAGACAGGGTCGAACACTGAAGCTTTCTTT
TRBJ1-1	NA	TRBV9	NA	CASNKDIWSTEAFF	TGTGCCAGCAACAAGGACATCTGGAGCACTGAAGCTTTCTTT
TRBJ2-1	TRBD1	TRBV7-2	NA	CASSADRVLNEQFF	TGTGCCAGCAGCGCAGACAGGGTCCTGAATGAGCAGTTCTTC
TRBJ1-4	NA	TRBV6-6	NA	CASSWGDATNEKLFF	TGTGCCAGCAGTTGGGGAGATGCAACTAATGAAAAACTGTTTTTT
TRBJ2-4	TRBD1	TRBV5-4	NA	CASSTRTGEGAKNIQYF	TGTGCCAGCAGCACCAGGACAGGGGAGGGTGCCAAAAACATTCAGTACTTC
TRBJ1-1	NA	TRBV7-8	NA	CASSLEAGTEAFF	TGTGCCAGCAGCTTAGAGGCGGGCACAGAAGCTTTCTTT
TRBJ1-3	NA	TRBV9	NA	CASSGYGNTIYF	TGTGCCAGCAGCGGATATGGAAACACCATATATTTT
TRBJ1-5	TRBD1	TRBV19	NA	CASSINQGAAGNQPQHF	TGTGCCAGTAGTATAAATCAGGGGGCGGCAGGCAATCAGCCCCAGCATTTT
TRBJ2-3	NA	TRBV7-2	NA	CASSFLAGKSTDTQYF	TGTGCCAGCAGCTTTTTGGCGGGGAAGAGCACAGATACGCAGTATTTT
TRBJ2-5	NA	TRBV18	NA	CASSPGGGGPQYF	TGTGCCAGCTCACCAGGCGGTGGGGGACCCCAGTACTTC
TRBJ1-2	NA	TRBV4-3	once	CASSMRRQSLPYGYTF	TGCGCCAGCAGCATGCGAAGACAGTCGTTACCTTATGGCTACACCTTC
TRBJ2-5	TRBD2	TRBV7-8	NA	CASRQYSGGGEETQYF	TGTGCCAGCAGACAATATAGCGGGGGTGGAGAAGAGACCCAGTACTTC
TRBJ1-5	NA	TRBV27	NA	CASSSDSYSNQPQHF	TGTGCCAGCAGCTCAGACAGCTATAGCAATCAGCCCCAGCATTTT
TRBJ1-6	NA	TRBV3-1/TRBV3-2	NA	CASSQNGRSPLHF	TGTGCCAGCAGCCAAAACGGCCGGTCACCCCTCCACTTT
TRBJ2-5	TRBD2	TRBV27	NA	CASSSSGEETQYF	TGTGCCAGCAGTTCAAGCGGGGAAGAGACCCAGTACTTC
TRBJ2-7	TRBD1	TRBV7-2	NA	CASSSGTGGPYEQYF	TGTGCCAGCAGCTCCGGGACAGGGGGCCCCTACGAGCAGTACTTC
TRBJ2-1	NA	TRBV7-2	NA	CASSLVRGDEQFF	TGTGCCAGCAGCTTAGTCAGGGGGGATGAGCAGTTCTTC
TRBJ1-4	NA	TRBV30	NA	CAWGYGTPNEKLFF	TGTGCCTGGGGATACGGGACTCCTAATGAAAAACTGTTTTTT
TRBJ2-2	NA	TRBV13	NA	CASSLVGSTGELFF	TGTGCCAGCAGCTTAGTAGGCTCAACCGGGGAGCTGTTTTTT
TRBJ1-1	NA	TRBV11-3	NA	CASSLGAEAFF	TGTGCCAGCAGCTTAGGAGCTGAAGCTTTCTTT
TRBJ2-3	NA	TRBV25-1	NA	CASSGSINTDTQYF	TGTGCCAGCAGTGGCTCGATAAACACAGATACGCAGTATTTT
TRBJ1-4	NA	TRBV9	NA	CASSVEHTNEKLFF	TGTGCCAGCAGCGTAGAACATACTAATGAAAAACTGTTTTTT
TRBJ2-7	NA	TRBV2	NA	CASSSGARGREQYF	TGTGCCAGCAGTTCCGGGGCCCGGGGGCGCGAGCAGTACTTC
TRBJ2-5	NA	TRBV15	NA	CATSEGDRETQYF	TGTGCCACCAGTGAAGGGGATCGGGAGACCCAGTACTTC
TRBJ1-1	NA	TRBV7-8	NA	CASSLVSGALNTEAFF	TGTGCCAGCAGCTTAGTTTCTGGGGCCTTGAACACTGAAGCTTTCTTT
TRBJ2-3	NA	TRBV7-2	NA	CASSLRGRRTDTQYF	TGTGCCAGCAGCTTGCGGGGGCGGAGGACAGATACGCAGTATTTT
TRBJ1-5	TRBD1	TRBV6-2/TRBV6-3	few	CASSYEGQGQPQHF	TGTGCCAGCAGTTACGAGGGACAGGGCCAGCCCCAGCATTTT
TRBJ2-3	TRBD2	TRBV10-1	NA	CASSDRTSSSTDTQYF	TGCGCCAGCAGTGACCGGACTAGCAGTAGCACAGATACGCAGTATTTT
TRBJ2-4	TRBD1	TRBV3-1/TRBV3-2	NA	CASSPTGTAKNIQYF	TGTGCCAGCAGCCCGACAGGGACAGCCAAAAACATTCAGTACTTC
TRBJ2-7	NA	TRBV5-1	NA	CASSSLQGVLYEQYF	TGCGCCAGCAGCTCCCTCCAGGGAGTACTCTACGAGCAGTACTTC